This T cell receptor (beta chain) emerged from a study of tumor-infiltrating lymphocytes in primary liver carcinoma (dated by TCRdb to 2016 to 2017). Regarding the study in general: Between November 2015 and March 2016, five patients in China with histopathologically diagnosed primary liver carcinoma had surgical resection. Of the five patients (three men and two women, aged 30 to 69 years), four had hepatocellular carcinoma and one had combined HCC and intrahepatic cholangiocarcinoma. Tumors of the five patients were stage T1-T3 N0M0 with maximum diameters of roughly 4 to 11 cm. Technical replicate repertoires showed high reproducibility, with mean shared-clone rates roughly 0.87 and correlation coefficients above 0.95. Samples yielded roughly 3.5 to 7.13 million productive TCRbeta reads; read depth did not differ significantly between tissue types. TCRbeta repertoire sequencing covered 35 specimens from 5 patients: some 25 tumor regions, 5 adjacent noncancerous liver tissues and 5 peripheral blood samples. Across five regions of each liver tumor, along with adjacent normal tissue and blood, the study brought together TCRbeta repertoire sequencing, expression microarrays and whole-exome sequencing.

Blood RNA was extracted from unsorted whole blood using TRIzol reagent, and germline DNA was obtained with the DNeasy Blood & Tissue kit. At the time of sampling, the patients had chronic HBV infection and had not received any treatment. Before surgery, four milliliters of peripheral blood were drawn into K2EDTA tubes. What the work shows at the level of the full study, not this receptor alone: The top 250 clones made up a significantly larger repertoire fraction in tumors than in blood (p = 0.039). Consistent with antigen-driven expansion, pairs of tumor regions showed higher repertoire overlap (mean roughly 35%) than either tumor-adjacent pairs (approximately 17%) or tumor-blood pairs (roughly 15%). Because sequencing covered only the TCR beta chain and unpaired alpha chains were not captured, true repertoire diversity is likely underestimated. Because the samples were bulk and unsorted, CD4+ and CD8+ T cell repertoires could not be compared. Only 4 or 5 patients were included in the study, and the authors note that the findings should be validated in a larger study.

This clonotype was seen at least ten times. Its specific antigen is unknown. Base qualities were left out, and no much larger clone turns up one base away. TCRbeta-specific cDNA was reverse-transcribed from 500 to 550 ng total RNA using a constant-region primer and ProtoScript II reverse transcriptase. TCRbeta libraries were built with three nested multiplex PCR rounds, a slightly modified ARM-PCR procedure. Each of the first two PCR rounds ran for around 10 cycles using multiplex TRBV1-TRBV30 forward primers together with a Cbeta reverse primer. Sample barcodes and Illumina adapters were attached in a final 25-cycle PCR using Deep VentR polymerase. Before sequencing, amplicons of 200-500 bp were purified from gel using a QIAquick gel extraction kit. An Illumina HiSeq 2500 was used to sequence the TCRbeta amplicons with 250-bp paired-end reads. Per the source publication's procedure: Quality trimming of reads was performed with Trimmomatic v0.33, and paired reads were merged with FLASH v1.2.11 so that full CDR3 sequences could be recovered. MiGEC v1.2.1b assigned V, D and J germline segments to the rearranged TCRbeta sequences. Clonotype statistics and Shannon-Wiener diversity indices were computed with VDJtools v1.0.0. To reduce sampling bias, subsequent analyses other than the diversity analysis used only the 250 most abundant clonotypes in each sample. TCRdb reran the public reads through fastp at Q25 and MiXCR, keeping productive beta chains. Each record represents a unique CDR3 protein, reported with the most common genes and DNA among its rows. It is TCRdb's table, rather than the study itself, that gives the V and J calls and clone size. Recorded for this sample are 190,000 or so distinct CDR3 sequences; about two thirds of them occurred a single time. About 7.1% of the sample belongs to the ten largest clones.

V has 6 bases trimmed and J has 6 bases trimmed; junction bases matching no gene number 10. Reading from cysteine to phenylalanine, the CDR3 counts 14 amino acids. This entry keeps only the CDR3 DNA: 42 bases, framed from base 1. The material sequenced was peripheral blood. The rearranged chain carries TRBV12-3 or TRBV12-4 and TRBJ2-7; 8 nucleotides in the junction match TRBD2. This receptor was identified in a woman in her sixties with primary liver carcinoma and hepatitis B virus infection. The CDR3 protein is CASRTAGTRGEQYF. The DNA reads as follows: TGTGCCAGCAGGACCGCCGGGACTAGGGGCGAGCAGTACTTC.